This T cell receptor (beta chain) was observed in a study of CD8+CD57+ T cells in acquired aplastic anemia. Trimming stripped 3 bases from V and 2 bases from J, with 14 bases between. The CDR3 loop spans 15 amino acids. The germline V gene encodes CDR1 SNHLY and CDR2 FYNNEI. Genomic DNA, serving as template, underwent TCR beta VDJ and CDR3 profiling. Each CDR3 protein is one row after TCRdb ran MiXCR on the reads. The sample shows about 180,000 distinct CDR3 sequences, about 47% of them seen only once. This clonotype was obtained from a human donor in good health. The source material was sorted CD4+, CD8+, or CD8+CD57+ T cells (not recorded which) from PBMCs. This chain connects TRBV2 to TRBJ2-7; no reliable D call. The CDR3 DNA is TGTGCCAGCAGTGAGTCGGCCCTTTCCCCCTACGAGCAGTACTTC. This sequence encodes CASSESALSPYEQYF.